The T cell receptor (beta chain) under discussion was sequenced for a study of OX40 agonist ivuxolimab in advanced cancers. As for the study in general: Partial response was recorded in three patients: one hepatocellular carcinoma and two cutaneous melanoma cases.

Trimming took off 5 bases at V and 2 bases at J, with 13 bases between the two ends. Germline V gives CDR1 LNHDA, CDR2 SQIVND (reference sequence). The CDR3 is made up of 14 amino acids. The data were produced by immunoSEQ multiplex PCR, yet TCRdb's version contains in-frame clones alone and is incomplete. The table includes about 79,000 clones, approximately 94% detected once. Regarding this clone: Its antigen is currently unknown.

Study-wide results and caveats: Antigen targets of the expanded peripheral T cells went undetermined.

The V call is TRBV19, the J call TRBJ2-7; D uncertain. This clonotype originated in an adult with an advanced solid tumor such as melanoma, head and neck, liver or kidney cancer. The specimen was CD4+ or CD8+ T cells sorted from blood, collected in a trial of the OX40 agonist ivuxolimab. The CDR3 coding sequence is TGTGCCAGTAGTCCCGTATCGGAAGCCTACGAGCAGTACTTC. Translating gives CASSPVSEAYEQYF.